These 11 T cell receptor beta chains came from one sample sequenced in a study of a mutant IDH1 vaccine in newly diagnosed glioma (dated by TCRdb to the early 2020s). Library generation was performed with the immunoSEQ multiplex PCR assay. TCRdb stores this immuneACCESS table with in-frame sequences only. Part of the clones is absent; in the studies checked, under half of the shortfall reflects unresolved V genes, and no reason is known for the rest. The sample contains tens of thousands of clones, 74% of them found a single time. Roughly 5% of the sample belongs to the ten largest clones. The time point label for this specimen denotes: week 35, safety follow-up. Each vaccine dose, consisting of 300 ug of a 20-mer mutant IDH1 peptide in Montanide, was administered subcutaneously with topical imiquimod. These TCRs' antigens remain unknown. The sample was PBMCs, taken from a glioma patient whose treatment included an IDH1 peptide vaccine. The origin of the receptors is a man aged 50-60 years with glioma.

The gene calls are TRBV7-2 and TRBJ1-3; D not certain. The CDR3 runs 14 residues. Looked up from germline, CDR1 is SGHTA and CDR2 is FQGNSA. Trimming took 4 bases from V and 0 from J, leaving 7 bases between them. In DNA, the CDR3 is TGTGCCAGCAGCTCGGACGGCTCTGGAAACACCATATATTTT. This translates into CASSSDGSGNTIYF.

This clone counts as medium-sized. The chain is built from TRBV6-5 and TRBJ2-7; perhaps TRBD2 as D (6 bases). V shed 0 bases and J shed 2 bases, with 11 bases lying between them. Per the germline V gene, CDR1 is MNHEY and CDR2 is SVGAGI. The CDR3 sequence is 15 residues long. The CDR3 bases are TGTGCCAGCAGTTACTCGCCCGGACTAACCTACGAGCAGTACTTC. This encodes CASSYSPGLTYEQYF.

The V and J genes are TRBV7-9 and TRBJ2-7; D perhaps matches TRBD1 (5 bases). Germline V CDR1 and CDR2: SEHNR, FQNEAQ (reference sequence). The CDR3 loop spans 16 amino acids. Trimming took off 4 bases at V and 3 bases at J, with 19 bases between the two ends. CDR3 in DNA: TGTGCCAGCAGCTCCTCTTTGGGCCTCCAGGGCTACGAGCAGTACTTC. Its translation is CASSSSLGLQGYEQYF.

This rearrangement joins TRBV30 to TRBJ2-2, with D perhaps matching TRBD1 (6 bases). V shed 1 base and J shed 1 base, with 13 bases lying between them. The germline V gene has CDR1 GTSNPN and CDR2 SVGIG (reference sequence). The CDR3 covers 16 residues. For the CDR3, the DNA is TGTGCCTGGAGTGACCGGACAGTAGGGAACACCGGGGAGCTGTTTTTT. It encodes CAWSDRTVGNTGELFF. Full variable domain (outside the CDR3, taken from reference TRBV30 and TRBJ2-2): SQTIHQWPATLVQPVGSPLSLECTVEGTSNPNLYWYRQAAGRGLQLLFYSVGIGQISSEVPQNLSASRPQDRQFILSSKKLLLSDSGFYLCAWSDRTVGNTGELFFGEGSRLTVL.

This sequence joins TRBV4-1 and TRBJ1-5; 11 bases fit TRBD1. The CDR3 length is 14 residues. CDR1 is MGHRA and CDR2 is YSYEKL in the germline V gene. With V trimmed by 3 bases and J by 5 bases, 0 bases remained unmatched. Here the CDR3 DNA reads TGCGCCAGCAGCCAGGGACAGGGGGATCAGCCCCAGCATTTT. Amino acid sequence: CASSQGQGDQPQHF.

The chain has TRBV30 and TRBJ1-1; TRBD1 matches at 8 bases. CDR1 is GTSNPN, CDR2 SVGIG, per germline (reference sequence). The CDR3 loop spans 14 amino acids. The V segment lost 5 bases and the J segment 10 bases; nucleotides outside the gene matches: 15. The CDR3 coding sequence is TGTGCCTGGTCTTCGGAGACAGGGGCGAGGGGAGCTTTCTTT. This codes for CAWSSETGARGAFF.

V is TRBV6-1 and J is TRBJ1-2; D is uncertain. CDR1 and CDR2 from the germline V gene are MNHNS and SASEGT. The CDR3 is made up of 11 amino acids. The V end lost 2 bases, the J end lost 9 bases, and 7 bases lay between the germline ends. The DNA for the CDR3 is TGTGCCAGCAGTGAATACGGGAGCTACACCTTC. The encoded protein is CASSEYGSYTF.

On this clone itself: Distinct nucleotide sequences in the sample also encode this CDR3. V gene TRBV30 combines with J gene TRBJ2-6; D not certain. Germline CDR1 GTSNPN, CDR2 SVGIG (reference sequence). This CDR3 is 13 amino acids long. V lost 0 bases and J lost 2, with 2 bases in between. CDR3 in DNA: TGTGCCTGGAGTGTAGCTGGGGCCAACGTCCTGACTTTC. Protein sequence: CAWSVAGANVLTF. The full variable domain, rest sourced from reference TRBV30 and TRBJ2-6, is SQTIHQWPATLVQPVGSPLSLECTVEGTSNPNLYWYRQAAGRGLQLLFYSVGIGQISSEVPQNLSASRPQDRQFILSSKKLLLSDSGFYLCAWSVAGANVLTFGAGSRLTVL.

The chain recombines TRBV10-3 with TRBJ1-1; tentative D call: TRBD1 (5 bases). This CDR3 region has 13 residues. The germline V gene encodes CDR1 ENHRY and CDR2 SYGVKD. The germline V and J ends were trimmed by 6 bases and 11 bases, with 19 bases remaining between them. CDR3 residues: CAIRGEAAAGAFF. CDR3 DNA: TGTGCCATCAGAGGTGAGGCCGCGGCAGGGGCTTTCTTT.

The rearrangement joins TRBV5-6 to TRBJ1-5; D is ambiguous. Germline V gene lookup returns CDR1 SGHDT and CDR2 YYEEEE. This CDR3 region has 15 residues. V was trimmed by 0 bases and J by 5 bases, leaving 12 bases between them. The CDR3 DNA reads as TGTGCCAGCAGCTTGGGAGTCCAGCCTGATCAGCCCCAGCATTTT. It yields the protein CASSLGVQPDQPQHF.

The gene calls are TRBV18 and TRBJ1-1; tentatively, D is TRBD1 (5 bases). Germline V CDR1 and CDR2: KGHSH, LQKENI. Trimming shortened V by 0 bases and J by 0 bases, and 8 bases separated the two germline ends. The CDR3 is made up of 15 amino acids. CDR3 in amino acids: CASSPPMGLNTEAFF. CDR3 nucleotides: TGTGCCAGCTCACCACCGATGGGACTGAACACTGAAGCTTTCTTT.